This paragraph covers one TCR beta chain sequence. CDR1 and CDR2 from the germline V gene are MNHEY and SVGEGT. The CDR3 covers 15 residues. V shed 6 bases and J shed 8 bases, with 20 bases lying between them. The data belong to a study of blood T cells in healthy people across ages. Alongside a J-beta primer mix, a sample-barcoded 5' primer served in a second PCR lasting roughly 6 to 12 cycles. TCRdb reprocessed the 5' RACE reads via MiXCR and lists one record per CDR3 protein. Of around 600,000 distinct CDR3 sequences in the sample, less than 60% are singletons; the top ten hold just under 25%. Sequenced material: blood. This rearrangement joins TRBV6-2 or TRBV6-3 to TRBJ2-1; no firm D call. This receptor was taken from a man of 80 years or more in good health. The CDR3 spells CASSWAGLSSDEQFF. CDR3 nucleotide sequence: TGTGCCAGCAGCTGGGCAGGCCTGTCTTCCGATGAGCAGTTCTTC.